Following are 30 T cell receptor beta chains from one sample sequenced in a study of cytomegalovirus exposure and HLA in healthy donors. 60 Vbeta and 13 Jbeta primers were used in PCR. Clones were read by immunoSEQ multiplex PCR, and TCRdb kept only the in-frame ones, dropping some. Of around 110,000 clones listed, less than 85% are singletons. The sample was PBMCs. The receptor source for this set is a man aged 55-75 years in good health and CMV-seronegative.

The chain uses TRBV7-3 and TRBJ2-5; D might be TRBD1 (7 bases). CDR3 length: 16 amino acids. V lost 1 base, J lost 5 bases, and 17 bases lay in between. Germline V gene sequence: CDR1 SGHTA, CDR2 FQGTGA. The CDR3 here is CASSLRVSGGGETQYF. The CDR3, as DNA: TGTGCCAGCAGCTTAAGGGTTTCAGGGGGAGGCGAGACCCAGTACTTC.

The chain joins TRBV10-3 to TRBJ1-1, with 11 bases aligning to TRBD1. The CDR3 has 12 residues. Germline V CDR1 and CDR2: ENHRY, SYGVKD. Losses at the gene ends were 8 bases for V and 5 bases for J; bases not matched to a gene: 1. The CDR3 DNA follows: TGTGCCATCGGGACAGGGGGAACTGAAGCTTTCTTT. Translated: CAIGTGGTEAFF.

The CDR3 spells CASSPQRQGLDGYTF. As DNA, the CDR3 is TGTGCCAGCAGCCCACAGAGACAGGGGTTGGATGGCTACACCTTC. The chain is built from TRBV7-8 and TRBJ1-2; 8 nucleotides agree with TRBD1. J gave up 6 bases and V 5 bases, and 11 bases lay outside the gene matches. The CDR3 has 15 residues. CDR1 and CDR2 (germline): SGHVS, FQNEAQ.

CDR3 nucleotide sequence: TGTGCCAGCAGCGGCGGAGGGGTAGACACTGAAGCTTTCTTT. Translating gives CASSGGGVDTEAFF. The chain combines TRBV9 with TRBJ1-1, with a weak D call TRBD1 (5 bases). V lost 3 bases to trimming and J lost 3 bases, with 12 bases between them. The germline gives CDR1 SGDLS, CDR2 YYNGEE. The CDR3 is made up of 14 amino acids.

This chain uses TRBV18 with TRBJ2-7; D is possibly TRBD1 (5 bases). Germline V lookup: CDR1 KGHSH, CDR2 LQKENI. V shed 4 bases and J shed 5 bases, with 12 bases lying between them. This CDR3 contains 13 residues. The CDR3 nucleotides read TGTGCCAGCTCACGACAGCACGGAGACGAGCAGTACTTC. This gives the protein CASSRQHGDEQYF.

This sequence joins TRBV18 and TRBJ1-1; 10 bases fit TRBD1. Germline V lookup: CDR1 KGHSH, CDR2 LQKENI. V lost 6 bases, J lost 5 bases, and 6 bases stayed unmatched. CDR3 length equals 14 residues. The CDR3 DNA reads as TGTGCCAGCTCCCTATCGGGACAGGGGACTGAAGCTTTCTTT. Translation: CASSLSGQGTEAFF.

As for this clone: This CDR3 is also generated by other DNA sequences in the sample. This chain connects TRBV19 to TRBJ1-2; D not resolved. Germline values: CDR1 LNHDA, CDR2 SQIVND (reference sequence). The CDR3 covers 13 residues. Trimming cost V 3 bases and J 0 bases, with 5 bases left between them. The DNA for the CDR3 is TGTGCCAGTAGTATCTTAGCTAACTATGGCTACACCTTC. This codes for CASSILANYGYTF.

The CDR3, as DNA: TGTGCCAGCAGTTTACGCGGATACGAGCAGTACGTC. Translation: CASSLRGYEQYV. This chain joins TRBV28 and TRBJ2-7; D not resolved. Germline V lookup: CDR1 MDHEN, CDR2 SYDVKM. Between the trimmed V and J ends, which lost 2 bases and 4 bases, there was a span of 6 bases. There are 12 residues in the CDR3.

J is TRBJ1-1 and V is TRBV5-1, with 8 bases identical to TRBD1. The CDR3 extends over 14 amino acids. Unmatched junction bases numbered 9, after V lost 7 bases and J lost 4 bases. Germline loops: CDR1 SGHRS, CDR2 YFSETQ. CDR3 sequence (DNA): TGCGCCAGCGCTAGGAACAGGGGGGGCACTGAAGCTTTCTTT. Translation: CASARNRGGTEAFF.

In nucleotides, the CDR3 is TGTGCCAGCAGCTCCCGGACCGGGACTCTCCAGAAAGCAACGCAGTATTTT. Amino acid sequence: CASSSRTGTLQKATQYF. This sequence joins TRBV7-2 and TRBJ2-3; D perhaps matches TRBD2 (6 bases). Per germline, CDR1 SGHTA and CDR2 FQGNSA. The V end lost 4 bases, the J end lost 9 bases, and 26 bases lay between the germline ends. CDR3 length equals 17 residues.

This clone was picked up one time. The chain joins TRBV7-3 to TRBJ1-3, with 10 bases fitting TRBD1. The J segment lost 0 bases and the V segment lost 3 bases, leaving 2 bases of the junction unmatched. Looked up from germline, CDR1 is SGHTA and CDR2 is FQGTGA. The CDR3 is 16 residues long. CDR3 residues: CASSLGQGNSGNTIYF. DNA for the CDR3: TGTGCCAGCAGCTTGGGACAGGGGAACTCTGGAAACACCATATATTTT.

This sequence joins TRBV25-1 and TRBJ2-3; TRBD2 matches 10 bases. V lost 6 bases, J lost 8 bases, and 8 bases stayed unmatched. The germline gives CDR1 MGHDK, CDR2 SYGVNS. This CDR3 region has 14 residues. CDR3 nucleotide sequence: TGTGCCAGCAGGGCGGGCCTAGCGGGGGTTACGCAGTATTTT. Its protein product is CASRAGLAGVTQYF.

The chain joins TRBV7-9 to TRBJ2-2; D remains ambiguous. V dropped 6 bases and J dropped 7 bases, with 9 bases sitting between them. The CDR3 covers 12 residues. Germline V gene data show CDR1 as SEHNR and CDR2 as FQNEAQ (reference sequence). CDR3: CASSSTDGELFF. The CDR3 DNA reads as TGTGCCAGCAGTTCGACTGACGGGGAGCTGTTTTTT.

The chain is built from TRBV11-2 and TRBJ2-7; 14 bases line up with TRBD2. Unmatched junction bases numbered 2, after V lost 4 bases and J lost 3 bases. The CDR3 length is 15 residues. CDR1 SGHAT and CDR2 FQNNGV come from the germline V gene. The CDR3 spells CASSWGTSGGYEQYV. In DNA form, the CDR3 reads TGTGCCAGCAGCTGGGGGACTAGCGGGGGCTACGAGCAGTACGTC.

This clone was detected a few times. CDR3 loop: CASSSHPTPNYGYTF. The CDR3 DNA reads as TGTGCCAGCAGTTCACACCCGACACCTAACTATGGCTACACCTTC. The chain recombines TRBV27 with TRBJ1-2, with D unclear. Germline V gene sequence: CDR1 MNHEY, CDR2 SMNVEV (reference sequence). The CDR3 totals 15 residues. V gave up 4 bases and J gave up 0 bases, with 12 bases separating them.

The rearrangement links TRBV6-5 to TRBJ2-1; 10 nucleotides line up with TRBD2. This CDR3 has 13 amino acids. Trimming removed 6 bases from V and 10 bases from J; junction bases left unmatched: 6. Germline V gene lookup returns CDR1 MNHEY and CDR2 SVGAGI. CDR3 sequence reads: CASSRISGGEQFF. The CDR3 DNA sequence: TGTGCCAGCAGCCGTATTAGCGGGGGGGAGCAGTTCTTC.

V is TRBV19 and J is TRBJ2-1; 13 nucleotides align to TRBD2. Looked up from germline, CDR1 is LNHDA and CDR2 is SQIVND (reference sequence). The CDR3 consists of 14 residues. With V trimmed by 10 bases and J by 11 bases, 11 bases remained unmatched. CDR3 amino acids: CATTRTSGGPQQFF. Written as DNA, the CDR3 is TGTGCCACTACTAGGACTAGCGGGGGTCCACAGCAGTTCTTC.

This chain uses TRBV7-4 with TRBJ1-6; a weak D match, TRBD1 (5 bases). The CDR3 length is 16 residues. Per the germline V gene, CDR1 is SGHVT and CDR2 is SQSDAQ. V was trimmed by 1 base and J by 5 bases, leaving 12 bases between them. CDR3 nucleotides: TGTGCCAGCAGCTTAGTACCGACAGTGCATAATTCACCCCTCCACTTT. It translates to CASSLVPTVHNSPLHF.

This chain links TRBV11-2 with TRBJ2-7; D gene unclear. In germline, CDR1 is SGHAT, CDR2 FQNNGV. Trimming removed 0 bases at V and 0 bases at J, with 9 bases between. The CDR3 extends over 15 amino acids. In nucleotides, the CDR3 is TGTGCCAGCAGCTTAGAGGTCGGAGACTCCTACGAGCAGTACTTC. This codes for CASSLEVGDSYEQYF.

The chain carries TRBV19 and TRBJ2-7, with 9 bases fitting TRBD1. The CDR3 covers 15 residues. The germline V gene encodes CDR1 LNHDA and CDR2 SQIVND (reference sequence). J was trimmed by 5 bases and V by 3 bases; bases with no gene match: 8. CDR3 amino acids: CASSIGWGTGNEQYV. DNA for the CDR3: TGTGCCAGTAGTATCGGGTGGGGGACAGGGAACGAGCAGTACGTC.

The count of this clone is one. The chain's CDR3 is CASSPQGYEQYF. In DNA form, the CDR3 reads TGTGCCAGCAGCCCCCAGGGATACGAGCAGTACTTC. V is TRBV4-2 and J is TRBJ2-7; weak D call: TRBD1 (5 bases). Germline V CDR1 and CDR2: LGHNA, YNFKEQ. Trimming removed 4 bases from V and 4 bases from J, with 8 bases in between. CDR3 length: 12 amino acids.

J is TRBJ1-6 and V is TRBV7-2; TRBD1 matches 7 bases. Germline V gene lookup returns CDR1 SGHTA and CDR2 FQGNSA. The CDR3 covers 14 residues. After removal of 6 bases from V and 6 bases from J, the junction contained 5 bases not matched to a gene. DNA for the CDR3: TGTGCCAGCAGAAGCTCAGGGGGTAATTCACCCCTCCACTTT. Residues: CASRSSGGNSPLHF.

This sequence joins TRBV14 and TRBJ2-2, with D possibly TRBD2 on 5 matching bases. V was clipped by 2 bases and J by 8 bases, with 9 bases between them. Germline V gene lookup returns CDR1 SGHDN and CDR2 FVKESK. This CDR3 is 13 amino acids long. The CDR3 DNA is TGTGCCAGCAGCCAAACCCGGGAAGGGGAGCTGTTTTTT. This sequence encodes CASSQTREGELFF.

The chain couples TRBV5-4 to TRBJ2-7; the match to TRBD1 covers 9 bases. Germline V gene sequence: CDR1 SGHNT, CDR2 YYREEE (reference sequence). Losses at the gene ends were 5 bases for V and 4 bases for J; bases not matched to a gene: 10. CDR3 length equals 15 residues. DNA of the CDR3: TGTGCCAGCAGTACCGTCGGGACAGGGTATTACGAGCAGTACTTC. Protein product: CASSTVGTGYYEQYF.

The V call is TRBV5-4, the J call TRBJ1-5; 9 bases align to TRBD1. Germline CDR1 SGHNT, CDR2 YYREEE (reference sequence). The V gene end was trimmed by 4 bases and the J gene end by 6 bases; junction bases not matched to a gene: 5. This CDR3 comprises 14 residues. CDR3 bases: TGTGCCAGCAGCCCTGGGACAGGGATTCAGCCCCAGCATTTT. Its protein is CASSPGTGIQPQHF.

V usage is TRBV5-1 and J usage is TRBJ2-2, with a tentative D call TRBD1 (5 bases). Germline V gives CDR1 SGHRS, CDR2 YFSETQ. CDR3 length: 14 amino acids. V was clipped by 6 bases and J by 3 bases, with 12 bases between them. The DNA of the CDR3 is TGCGCCAGCAAGGGTCAAGGGGACACCGGGGAGCTGTTTTTT. Protein sequence: CASKGQGDTGELFF.

The chain carries TRBV2 and TRBJ2-1; no definite D call. V was pared by 4 bases and J by 4 bases, with 8 bases between. The germline V gene has CDR1 SNHLY and CDR2 FYNNEI. The CDR3 covers 13 residues. The chain's CDR3 is CASSGQIYNEQFF. Written as DNA, the CDR3 is TGTGCCAGCAGTGGGCAAATTTACAATGAGCAGTTCTTC.

The chain employs TRBV6-6 and TRBJ1-1; 8 bases are a match to TRBD1. This CDR3 contains 13 residues. J gave up 5 bases and V 8 bases, and 7 bases lay outside the gene matches. Germline assignment: CDR1 MNHNY and CDR2 SVGAGI (reference sequence). The CDR3, as DNA: TGTGCCAGCTTCCGCAGGGGGCAAACTGAAGCTTTCTTT. It encodes CASFRRGQTEAFF.

This chain joins TRBV7-9 and TRBJ1-2; D is ambiguous. Germline V gene lookup returns CDR1 SEHNR and CDR2 FQNEAQ (reference sequence). The CDR3 length is 14 residues. V lost 4 bases and J 6 bases, leaving 15 bases between the germline ends. The CDR3 loop reads CASSSGLLGDGYTF. In nucleotides, the CDR3 is TGTGCCAGCAGCTCTGGACTGTTAGGCGATGGCTACACCTTC.

The chain combines TRBV7-2 with TRBJ2-1; no firm D call. Germline CDR1 reads SGHTA; CDR2 reads FQGNSA. V lost 1 base, J lost 1 base, and 8 bases lay in between. CDR3 length: 15 residues. CDR3 protein: CASSLDSSSYNEQFF. In nucleotides, the CDR3 is TGTGCCAGCAGCTTAGACTCCTCGTCCTACAATGAGCAGTTCTTC.